Shown below are 23 T cell receptor beta chains from a single sample sequenced in a study of early T cells in non-severe SARS-CoV-2 infection. One entry per CDR3 protein results from TCRdb running MiXCR on the 5' RACE reads. Among about 49,000 distinct CDR3 sequences listed, around 6.9% were seen once. Sequencing used whole blood, obtained at baseline. The receptors were gathered from an adult who was a healthcare worker with PCR-confirmed SARS-CoV-2 infection or an uninfected control (not recorded which).

This clonotype was detected ten times or more. CDR3: CASSPQTYNEQFF. The CDR3 coding sequence is TGTGCCAGCAGCCCACAAACCTACAATGAGCAGTTCTTC. The rearrangement uses TRBV7-8 and TRBJ2-1; D gene ambiguous. Germline V gives CDR1 SGHVS, CDR2 FQNEAQ. V gave up 5 bases and J gave up 2 bases, with 7 bases separating them. The CDR3 has 13 amino acids.

This clonotype was detected only a few times. The chain links TRBV5-1 to TRBJ2-5, with D unclear. CDR3 size: 14 residues. V was shortened by 0 bases and J by 2 bases, with 8 bases between the two germline ends. CDR1 and CDR2 (germline): SGHRS, YFSETQ. CDR3: CASSLVTAQETQYF. Here the CDR3 DNA reads TGCGCCAGCAGCTTGGTGACGGCTCAAGAGACCCAGTACTTC.

This clonotype has at least ten counts. The chain links TRBV29-1 to TRBJ1-5; TRBD1 aligns across 7 bases. Trimming cost V 6 bases and J 6 bases; bases outside gene matches: 11. Germline-derived CDR1 and CDR2 are SQVTM and ANQGSEA. The CDR3 loop spans 14 amino acids. The CDR3 region has the DNA TGCAGCGTGACCGAAACAGGGGCCGGTCAGCCCCAGCATTTT. Its translation is CSVTETGAGQPQHF.

In this sample, this clonotype turned up many times. This chain links TRBV18 with TRBJ2-3; 8 bases align to TRBD2. J lost 5 bases, V lost 3 bases, and 4 bases had no gene match. The CDR3 is made up of 14 amino acids. Germline V gene sequence: CDR1 KGHSH, CDR2 LQKENI. The CDR3 here is CASSPGGGQDTQYF. In nucleotides, the CDR3 is TGTGCCAGCTCACCCGGCGGGGGGCAAGATACGCAGTATTTT.

In its sample, this clonotype was seen many times. This chain uses TRBV5-4 with TRBJ2-5; a weak D match, TRBD2 (6 bases). The germline V gene has CDR1 SGHNT and CDR2 YYREEE (reference sequence). Trimming removed 0 bases from V and 2 bases from J, with 20 bases in between. This CDR3 has 18 amino acids. CDR3 amino acids: CASSLVARSHGGQETQYF. In DNA form, the CDR3 reads TGTGCCAGCAGCTTGGTAGCACGGTCACATGGAGGGCAAGAGACCCAGTACTTC. Complete variable domain (other parts from reference TRBV5-4 and TRBJ2-5): ETGVTQSPTHLIKTRGQQVTLRCSSQSGHNTVSWYQQALGQGPQFIFQYYREEENGRGNFPPRFSGLQFPNYSSELNVNALELDDSALYLCASSLVARSHGGQETQYFGPGTRLLVL.

This clonotype showed up just a few times. The chain uses TRBV28 and TRBJ1-2; no clear D. V was cut by 5 bases and J by 2 bases, with 3 bases left in between. Germline CDR1 is MDHEN and CDR2 is SYDVKM. This CDR3 comprises 11 residues. The CDR3 protein is CASSLNYGYTF. The CDR3, as DNA: TGTGCCAGCAGTCTGAACTATGGCTACACCTTC.

This clonotype was counted at least ten times. The V and J genes are TRBV7-2 and TRBJ1-5; D may be TRBD1 (6 bases). V was clipped by 2 bases and J by 4 bases, with 15 bases between them. This CDR3 is built from 16 residues. The germline V gene has CDR1 SGHTA and CDR2 FQGNSA. The CDR3: CASSLMGGLENQPQHF. CDR3 sequence (DNA): TGTGCCAGCAGCTTAATGGGGGGGCTGGAAAATCAGCCCCAGCATTTT.

This clonotype was seen at least ten times. CDR3 bases: TGTGCCAGCAGCTCCTGGACAGGGCAGTACGAGCAGTACTTC. Residues: CASSSWTGQYEQYF. The chain couples TRBV7-2 to TRBJ2-7; TRBD1 matches 8 bases. Germline V gene sequence: CDR1 SGHTA, CDR2 FQGNSA. The ends lost 4 bases at V and 4 bases at J; junction bases unmatched: 6. CDR3 size: 14 residues.

This clonotype was observed at least ten times. The CDR3 nucleotides are TGTGCCAGCAGCTCGTTGATTTATAGGGAAGCTTTCTTT. The encoded protein is CASSSLIYREAFF. This chain connects TRBV7-2 to TRBJ1-1; D call uncertain. Germline-derived CDR1 and CDR2 are SGHTA and FQGNSA. V lost 4 bases and J 8 bases, leaving 14 bases between the germline ends. The CDR3 runs 13 residues.

This clonotype was counted at least ten times. The chain uses TRBV5-6 and TRBJ2-7; 8 bases line up with TRBD1. CDR1 and CDR2 (germline): SGHDT, YYEEEE. Trimming cost V 6 bases and J 3 bases; bases outside gene matches: 5. This CDR3 has 13 residues. In DNA, the CDR3 is TGTGCCAGCACGACAGGGGTTGACTACGAGCAGTACTTC. This translates into CASTTGVDYEQYF.

Many counts were recorded for this clonotype. The chain recombines TRBV7-6 with TRBJ2-3; unclear D gene. Between the trimmed V and J ends, which lost 1 base and 2 bases, there was a span of 4 bases. The germline V gene has CDR1 SGHVS and CDR2 FNYEAQ. This CDR3 has 13 amino acids. The CDR3, as DNA: TGTGCCAGCAGCTTAGAGGTCACAGATACGCAGTATTTT. This codes for CASSLEVTDTQYF. Together with reference TRBV7-6 and TRBJ2-3, the CDR3 gives the full variable domain: GAGVSQSPRYKVTKRGQDVALRCDPISGHVSLYWYRQALGQGPEFLTYFNYEAQQDKSGLPNDRFSAERPEGSISTLTIQRTEQRDSAMYRCASSLEVTDTQYFGPGTRLTVL.

This clonotype appeared many times. CDR3 bases: TGTGCCATCAGTGAGTTTGGGGAAACTCAGCCCCAGCATTTT. This sequence encodes CAISEFGETQPQHF. The chain is built from TRBV10-3 and TRBJ1-5, with unresolved D. Germline V gene data show CDR1 as ENHRY and CDR2 as SYGVKD. CDR3 length: 14 amino acids. V was trimmed by 1 base and J by 6 bases, leaving 10 bases between them.

In this sample, this clonotype turned up many times. The CDR3 is CASSSPGVRATNEKLFF. CDR3 nucleotides: TGTGCCAGCAGCTCCCCAGGGGTTAGGGCAACTAATGAAAAACTGTTTTTT. The rearrangement uses TRBV6-6 and TRBJ1-4, with D possibly TRBD1 on 6 matching bases. V was trimmed by 6 bases and J by 0 bases, leaving 17 bases between them. This CDR3 spans 17 amino acids. Per the germline V gene, CDR1 is MNHNY and CDR2 is SVGAGI (reference sequence).

The table lists this clonotype with a few counts. The chain couples TRBV5-4 to TRBJ1-4, with D uncertain. This CDR3 has 13 amino acids. V shed 7 bases and J shed 7 bases, with 14 bases lying between them. CDR1 is SGHNT and CDR2 is YYREEE in the germline V gene (reference sequence). Written as DNA, the CDR3 is TGTGCCAGCTCTTCCCGCCTCGGTGAAAAACTGTTTTTT. This gives the protein CASSSRLGEKLFF.

This sequence joins TRBV4-3 and TRBJ2-1; 8 bases align to TRBD1. V was clipped by 1 base and J by 7 bases; unmatched bases: 12. The CDR3 runs to 17 residues. Per the germline V gene, CDR1 is LGHNA and CDR2 is YSLEER. This CDR3 reads CASSQAVTGGGWNEQFF. In DNA form, the CDR3 reads TGCGCCAGCAGCCAAGCTGTCACAGGGGGAGGTTGGAATGAGCAGTTCTTC.

This clonotype was counted between two and nine times. The gene calls are TRBV20-1 and TRBJ2-7; no clear D gene. There are 12 residues in the CDR3. The V gene lost 3 bases and the J gene lost 5 bases, with 11 bases spanning the gap. CDR1 DFQATT and CDR2 SNEGSKA come from the germline V gene (reference sequence). The CDR3 sequence: CSASLGDHEQYF. CDR3 sequence (DNA): TGCAGTGCTAGTCTTGGGGATCACGAGCAGTACTTC.

J is TRBJ2-3 and V is TRBV24-1; unclear D gene. CDR1 and CDR2 from the germline V gene are KGHDR and SFDVKD. CDR3 length equals 11 residues. V lost 5 bases, J lost 4 bases, and 3 bases lay in between. The CDR3 sequence is CATSVADTQYF. Written as DNA, the CDR3 is TGTGCCACCAGTGTTGCAGATACGCAGTATTTT.

This clonotype was detected ten times or more. The V and J genes are TRBV6-2 or TRBV6-3 and TRBJ2-5; 14 bases align to TRBD2. This CDR3 is built from 16 residues. After removal of 4 bases from V and 5 bases from J, the junction contained 6 bases not matched to a gene. Germline values: CDR1 MNHEY, CDR2 SVGEGT. CDR3 protein: CASSSGLAGAMETQYF. In nucleotides, the CDR3 is TGTGCCAGCAGTTCGGGACTAGCGGGGGCAATGGAGACCCAGTACTTC.

The V and J genes are TRBV6-5 and TRBJ2-3, with TRBD1 identical over 10 bases. The CDR3 extends over 15 amino acids. Trimming took 4 bases from V and 3 from J; bases not matched to a gene: 4. From germline, CDR1 is MNHEY and CDR2 SVGAGI. The CDR3, as DNA: TGTGCCAGCAGTTTTGAGGGACAGGGGACAGATACGCAGTATTTT. It yields the protein CASSFEGQGTDTQYF.

J is TRBJ1-1 and V is TRBV10-3; 8 positions match TRBD1. After removal of 5 bases from V and 6 bases from J, the junction contained 2 bases not matched to a gene. From germline, CDR1 is ENHRY and CDR2 SYGVKD. The CDR3 has 12 residues. The CDR3 loop is CAISLQGAEAFF. The DNA of the CDR3 is TGTGCCATCAGTTTACAGGGGGCTGAAGCTTTCTTT.

This clonotype was seen repeatedly, ten times or more. V is TRBV4-2 and J is TRBJ2-3; 10 bases map to TRBD2. Germline assignment: CDR1 LGHNA and CDR2 YNFKEQ. The CDR3 consists of 17 residues. V lost 1 base, J lost 5 bases, and 9 bases stayed unmatched. CDR3 nucleotide sequence: TGTGCCAGCAGCCAAGGACTTGCAGCGGGGGGGCTAGATACGCAGTATTTT. Its protein is CASSQGLAAGGLDTQYF.

This clonotype has a count of ten or more. The V call is TRBV15, the J call TRBJ2-3; 7 nucleotides line up with TRBD2. In germline, CDR1 is LNHNV, CDR2 YYDKDF (reference sequence). CDR3 size: 16 residues. The V segment lost 1 base and the J segment 2 bases; nucleotides outside the gene matches: 6. The CDR3 spells CATSRGRGEFTDTQYF. In DNA form, the CDR3 reads TGTGCCACCAGCAGAGGCCGGGGGGAATTCACAGATACGCAGTATTTT. The variable domain in full, with the rest retrieved from reference TRBV15 and TRBJ2-3, is DAMVIQNPRYQVTQFGKPVTLSCSQTLNHNVMYWYQQKSSQAPKLLFHYYDKDFNNEADTPDNFQSRRPNTSFCFLDIRSPGLGDTAMYLCATSRGRGEFTDTQYFGPGTRLTVL.

The sample holds a few counts of this clonotype. This chain joins TRBV4-2 and TRBJ1-2, with 7 bases fitting TRBD1. Trimming cost V 0 bases and J 1 base; bases outside gene matches: 11. The CDR3 runs to 18 residues. In germline, CDR1 is LGHNA, CDR2 YNFKEQ. The CDR3 protein is CASSQEKGAETLNYGYTF. The CDR3 coding sequence is TGTGCCAGCAGCCAAGAAAAGGGGGCAGAAACCCTTAACTATGGCTACACCTTC.